The source of this T cell receptor (beta chain) is a study of blood T cell repertoires in COVID-19. Germline V gene lookup returns CDR1 SGHAT and CDR2 FQNNGV. V was clipped by 5 bases and J by 1 base, with 11 bases between them. This CDR3 has 15 residues. Enrolled through a virtual design, the participants were between 18 and 89 years of age and came from some 26 US areas. Symptom resolution, clearance, or two negative PCRs marked the recovered donors of Cohort 3. Original data processing: Estimated nucleated cell counts came from reference gene primer amplification. Measured with immunoSEQ multiplex PCR; TCRdb has only the in-frame clones, and not every one. The V and J calls and the clone size are those of that table, but D and trimming were determined from the DNA. The table includes approximately 200,000 clones, roughly 87% detected once.

V usage is TRBV11-2 and J usage is TRBJ2-2, with D perhaps matching TRBD1 (7 bases). What was sequenced was PBMCs or T cells enriched from blood (not recorded which). The clonotype comes from a young man who had recovered from COVID-19. The CDR3 is CASSAGQMNTGELFF. The CDR3, as DNA: TGTGCCAGCAGCGCGGGACAGATGAACACCGGGGAGCTGTTTTTT.